The 27 T cell receptor beta chains listed next were all sequenced from one sample in a study of T cells after yellow fever vaccination (dated by TCRdb to about 2019). The library was obtained by 5' RACE. TCRdb names Illumina HiSeq 2500 as the instrument used. TCRdb's own reprocessing of the public reads used fastp at Q25 and MiXCR and kept productive beta chains. Rows are unified per CDR3 protein, each entry keeping the most common DNA and genes. For this sample there are about 400,000 distinct CDR3 sequences; about 6.2% appear just once. 15% of the sample lies in the top ten. The intended sense of this specimen's treatment or condition label: live attenuated yellow fever vaccine strain. Sample: PBMCs, taken 5 days after the yellow fever booster vaccination. The receptors shown here come from a man aged 25-45 years who received the YFV17D yellow fever vaccine.

This chain joins TRBV4-3 and TRBJ2-7; D remains unclear. CDR3 size: 13 residues. The germline CDR1 and CDR2 sequences are LGHNA and YSLEER. V was shortened by 0 bases and J by 5 bases, with 8 bases between the two germline ends. CDR3 loop: CASSQDMRNEQYF. In DNA form, the CDR3 reads TGCGCCAGCAGCCAAGATATGAGGAACGAGCAGTACTTC.

The gene calls are TRBV4-3 and TRBJ2-1, with D tentatively TRBD1 (6 bases). The CDR3 covers 16 residues. From germline, CDR1 is LGHNA and CDR2 YSLEER. V lost 0 bases to trimming and J lost 16 bases, with 25 bases between them. The CDR3 region has the DNA TGCGCCAGCAGCCAAGATCCTACCGGTAGGGCAGGGGTTTACTTCTTC. Its translation is CASSQDPTGRAGVYFF.

This clonotype was detected many times. The rearrangement joins TRBV4-3 to TRBJ2-1, with 10 bases aligning to TRBD2. V lost 4 bases, J lost 5 bases, and 2 bases stayed unmatched. The germline V gene has CDR1 LGHNA and CDR2 YSLEER. This CDR3 is built from 14 residues. The DNA for the CDR3 is TGCGCCAGCAGCCCTAGCGGGAGTCACAATGAGCAGTTCTTC. Translating it yields CASSPSGSHNEQFF.

The table lists this clonotype with a few counts. V usage is TRBV15 and J usage is TRBJ1-5; no firm D call. Trimming took off 5 bases at V and 9 bases at J, with 14 bases between the two ends. The V gene's germline CDR1 is LNHNV and CDR2 YYDKDF (reference sequence). This CDR3 contains 13 residues. The CDR3 DNA reads TGTGCCACCAGCGGAGGGAGTTCTTCGCCCCAGCATTTT. Protein sequence: CATSGGSSSPQHF.

This clonotype was counted ten times or more. The V call is TRBV25-1, the J call TRBJ2-5; D call uncertain. Germline V gene sequence: CDR1 MGHDK, CDR2 SYGVNS. Trimming took off 0 bases at V and 4 bases at J, with 9 bases between the two ends. The CDR3 extends over 14 amino acids. The DNA for the CDR3 is TGTGCCAGCAGTGAATATCCCAGCCGAGAGACCCAGTACTTC. This gives the protein CASSEYPSRETQYF.

The J gene is TRBJ2-1, the V gene TRBV25-1, with a weak D call TRBD1 (5 bases). Germline assignment: CDR1 MGHDK and CDR2 SYGVNS. Between the trimmed V and J ends, which lost 7 bases and 9 bases, there was a span of 13 bases. The CDR3 runs to 12 residues. CDR3 region: CASTPGLGEQFF. The CDR3 DNA reads TGTGCCAGCACCCCAGGGCTCGGTGAGCAGTTCTTC.

This clonotype has a handful of counts. The chain is built from TRBV29-1 and TRBJ2-2; maybe TRBD1 (5 bases). This CDR3 is built from 13 residues. The ends were cut back, 7 bases at V and 4 bases at J, with 13 bases in the middle. Germline V gives CDR1 SQVTM, CDR2 ANQGSEA. The CDR3 bases are TGCAGCGCACTACAGGACCGCACCGGGGAGCTGTTTTTT. Translating it yields CSALQDRTGELFF.

This clonotype was recorded at least ten times. The chain couples TRBV12-3 or TRBV12-4 to TRBJ2-5, with TRBD2 matching over 7 bases. The junction had 2 bases not matched to a gene; V was cut back by 2 bases and J by 2 bases. The CDR3 contains 14 residues. CDR3 sequence reads: CASSLPGLQETQYF. The CDR3 region has the DNA TGTGCCAGCAGTTTACCGGGACTACAAGAGACCCAGTACTTC.

This clonotype was seen ten or more times. The chain carries TRBV7-9 and TRBJ2-1, with D unresolved. This CDR3 region has 16 residues. Trimming shortened V by 0 bases and J by 8 bases, and 17 bases separated the two germline ends. CDR1 SEHNR and CDR2 FQNEAQ come from the germline V gene (reference sequence). CDR3 coding DNA: TGTGCCAGCAGCTTAGCCGTGGCTTCCCCGTCGGATGAGCAGTTCTTC. Translated: CASSLAVASPSDEQFF. The whole variable domain, filled in from reference TRBV7-9 and TRBJ2-1, reads DTGVSQNPRHKITKRGQNVTFRCDPISEHNRLYWYRQTLGQGPEFLTYFQNEAQLEKSRLLSDRFSAERPKGSFSTLEIQRTEQGDSAMYLCASSLAVASPSDEQFFGPGTRLTVL.

This clonotype has only a few counts. This chain links TRBV5-1 with TRBJ2-3; D remains unclear. The germline CDR1 and CDR2 sequences are SGHRS and YFSETQ. The V end lost 4 bases, the J end lost 0 bases, and 9 bases lay between the germline ends. The CDR3 covers 14 residues. The CDR3, as DNA: TGCGCCAGCAGCACCCGATCTAGCACAGATACGCAGTATTTT. Translated: CASSTRSSTDTQYF.

The chain carries TRBV2 and TRBJ1-5; the match to TRBD1 covers 7 bases. Germline assignment: CDR1 SNHLY and CDR2 FYNNEI. CDR3 length equals 15 residues. With V trimmed by 4 bases and J by 6 bases, 9 bases remained unmatched. CDR3 residues: CASSAFRQGGQPQHF. The DNA of the CDR3 is TGTGCCAGCAGTGCCTTTAGGCAGGGGGGTCAGCCCCAGCATTTT.

Ten or more counts support this clonotype. The J gene is TRBJ2-5, the V gene TRBV5-1, with D unclear. Per the germline V gene, CDR1 is SGHRS and CDR2 is YFSETQ. This CDR3 region has 14 residues. The V end was cut by 4 bases, the J end by 5 bases, with 15 bases between. The DNA of the CDR3 is TGCGCCAGCAGCCTGGGTAGGGCTCCGGAGACCCAGTACTTC. Translating gives CASSLGRAPETQYF.

This chain connects TRBV5-4 to TRBJ2-1; D is undetermined. From germline, CDR1 is SGHNT and CDR2 YYREEE (reference sequence). This CDR3 has 15 amino acids. Trimming left V 4 bases short and J 3 bases short, with 14 bases between. CDR3 amino acids: CASSRAADIYNEQFF. CDR3 sequence (DNA): TGTGCCAGCAGCCGGGCGGCGGATATCTACAATGAGCAGTTCTTC.

This clonotype was counted many times. This chain joins TRBV5-1 and TRBJ2-1; 9 positions agree with TRBD1. V lost 0 bases and J lost 5; bases outside the gene matches: 6. The CDR3 consists of 16 residues. Germline V CDR1 and CDR2: SGHRS, YFSETQ. This chain's CDR3 is CASSLAPRDRDNEQFF. DNA for the CDR3: TGCGCCAGCAGCTTGGCACCCAGGGACAGGGACAATGAGCAGTTCTTC.

The V gene is TRBV4-2, the J gene TRBJ2-7, with TRBD2 identical over 13 bases. V lost 6 bases and J lost 0; bases outside the gene matches: 5. This CDR3 contains 16 residues. The germline gives CDR1 LGHNA, CDR2 YNFKEQ. CDR3 bases: TGTGCCAGCAGAGGGACTAGCGGGAAGAGCTCCTACGAGCAGTACTTC. Residues: CASRGTSGKSSYEQYF.

This clonotype was seen ten or more times. This chain joins TRBV30 and TRBJ1-1; D not resolved. The V and J ends lost 2 bases and 5 bases respectively, with 15 bases between them. This CDR3 spans 14 amino acids. CDR1 is GTSNPN and CDR2 is SVGIG in the germline V gene (reference sequence). Here the CDR3 reads CAWSPLWVGTEAFF. CDR3 sequence (DNA): TGTGCCTGGAGTCCTCTCTGGGTGGGGACTGAAGCTTTCTTT.

At least ten counts were recorded for this clonotype. The CDR3 DNA is TGTGCCAGCAGCTTGGGCGGAATCTCCTACGAGCAGTACTTC. It specifies CASSLGGISYEQYF. This chain joins TRBV5-4 and TRBJ2-7; D call uncertain. V was clipped by 0 bases and J by 0 bases, with 7 bases between them. The germline gives CDR1 SGHNT, CDR2 YYREEE (reference sequence). The CDR3 contains 14 residues.

This clonotype was picked up a small number of times. V gene TRBV12-3 or TRBV12-4 combines with J gene TRBJ2-7; 11 bases are a match to TRBD1. J lost 6 bases, V lost 2 bases, and 6 bases had no gene match. CDR3 length equals 15 residues. CDR3: CASSLSGQGAFEQYF. The CDR3 DNA sequence: TGTGCCAGCAGTTTATCCGGACAGGGGGCTTTCGAGCAGTACTTC.

This clonotype was seen a handful of times. The chain is built from TRBV6-2 or TRBV6-3 and TRBJ2-1; D may be TRBD1 (5 bases). The CDR3 extends over 18 amino acids. The germline V gene encodes CDR1 MNHEY and CDR2 SVGEGT. The V end was cut by 1 base, the J end by 7 bases, with 23 bases between. CDR3 residues: CASSYYLPVDLRDNEQFF. DNA of the CDR3: TGTGCCAGCAGTTACTACCTCCCCGTGGACCTCAGGGATAATGAGCAGTTCTTC.

This clonotype was observed at least ten times. Here the CDR3 DNA reads TGCAGTGCAGTCTTGAGCACAGATACGCAGTATTTT. It is translated as CSAVLSTDTQYF. The chain uses TRBV20-1 and TRBJ2-3; D remains ambiguous. This CDR3 is built from 12 residues. V gave up 6 bases and J gave up 0 bases, with 7 bases separating them. CDR1 and CDR2 from the germline V gene are DFQATT and SNEGSKA (reference sequence).

The CDR3 nucleotides are TGTGCCAGCAGCTCCTCCCTGCGAAGCGGGAGTGGTACAGATACGCAGTATTTT. Translated, it gives CASSSSLRSGSGTDTQYF. This chain links TRBV11-2 with TRBJ2-3, with TRBD2 matching over 8 bases. The CDR3 has 18 residues. Germline V gives CDR1 SGHAT, CDR2 FQNNGV. J gave up 3 bases and V 4 bases, and 15 bases lay outside the gene matches.

J is TRBJ2-1 and V is TRBV20-1; D unresolved. CDR3 size: 12 residues. V lost 1 base, J lost 10 bases, and 11 bases lay in between. Looked up from germline, CDR1 is DFQATT and CDR2 is SNEGSKA (reference sequence). CDR3 DNA sequence: TGCAGTGCTAGAGTCTACACAAAAGAGCAGTTCTTC. Translating gives CSARVYTKEQFF.

This clonotype was detected a few times. The chain recombines TRBV28 with TRBJ2-7, with D perhaps being TRBD1 or TRBD2 (5 bases each). V lost 7 bases to trimming and J lost 6 bases, with 13 bases between them. The CDR3 length is 12 residues. Germline values: CDR1 MDHEN, CDR2 SYDVKM. CDR3 sequence reads: CASTPEGSEQYF. The CDR3 DNA sequence: TGTGCCAGCACCCCCGAGGGGTCCGAGCAGTACTTC.

J is TRBJ2-6 and V is TRBV7-2; D not certain. In germline, CDR1 is SGHTA, CDR2 FQGNSA. V was pared by 2 bases and J by 0 bases, with 11 bases between. There are 17 residues in the CDR3. CDR3 nucleotide sequence: TGTGCCAGCAGCTTATACAGCACCAGCTCTGGGGCCAACGTCCTGACTTTC. Translating gives CASSLYSTSSGANVLTF.

This clonotype was picked up a small number of times. One junction end does not reproduce the germline sequence, and a read error may be involved. The chain employs TRBV5-6 and TRBJ2-2; D unclear. The CDR3 contains 16 residues. CDR1 is SGHDT and CDR2 is YYEEEE in the germline V gene. The CDR3 spells CASSLARSKDGGELFF. DNA of the CDR3: TGTGCCAGCAGTTTGGCCAGGAGTAAGGACGGCGGGGAGCTGTTTTTT.

This clonotype was recorded many times. The chain uses TRBV29-1 and TRBJ1-1; a possible D gene is TRBD1 (6 bases). The CDR3 is made up of 13 amino acids. V dropped 6 bases and J dropped 6 bases, with 17 bases sitting between them. Germline V gives CDR1 SQVTM, CDR2 ANQGSEA. The CDR3 reads CSVGGVQGSEAFF. CDR3 DNA: TGCAGCGTGGGGGGGGTACAGGGATCTGAAGCTTTCTTT. Variable domain in full (rest from reference TRBV29-1 and TRBJ1-1): SAVISQKPSRDICQRGTSLTIQCQVDSQVTMMFWYRQQPGQSLTLIATANQGSEATYESGFVIDKFPISRPNLTFSTLTVSNMSPEDSSIYLCSVGGVQGSEAFFGQGTRLTVV.

The chain is built from TRBV7-2 and TRBJ1-4; TRBD1 might be the D (6 bases). From germline, CDR1 is SGHTA and CDR2 FQGNSA. Trimming pared 1 base from V and 7 bases from J, leaving 13 bases between. This CDR3 region has 15 residues. The CDR3 loop is CASSLGGARAEKLFF. The CDR3 bases are TGTGCCAGCAGCTTAGGGGGGGCGCGGGCTGAAAAACTGTTTTTT.